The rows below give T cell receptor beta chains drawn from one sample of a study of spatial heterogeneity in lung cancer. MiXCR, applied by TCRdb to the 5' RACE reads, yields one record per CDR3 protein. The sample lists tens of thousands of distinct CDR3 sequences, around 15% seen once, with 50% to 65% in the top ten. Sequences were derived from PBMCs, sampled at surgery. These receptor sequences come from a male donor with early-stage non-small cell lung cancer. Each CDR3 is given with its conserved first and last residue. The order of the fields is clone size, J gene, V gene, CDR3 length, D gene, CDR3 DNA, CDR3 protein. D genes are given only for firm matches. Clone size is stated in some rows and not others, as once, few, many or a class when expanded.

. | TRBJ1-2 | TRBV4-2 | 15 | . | TGTGCCAGCAGCCAAGAGCGTCAGATGCCTTATGGCTACACCTTC | CASSQERQMPYGYTF
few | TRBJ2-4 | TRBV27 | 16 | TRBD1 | TGTGCCAGCAGTTCTCCAGGGGGACAGGACAAAAACATTCAGTACTTC | CASSSPGGQDKNIQYF
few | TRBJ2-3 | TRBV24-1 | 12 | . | TGTGCCACCAGCCTATCAGGAGATACGCAGTATTTT | CATSLSGDTQYF
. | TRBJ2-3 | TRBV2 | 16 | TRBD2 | TGTGCCAGCAGCCCGACGCTAGCGGGGAACACAGATACGCAGTATTTT | CASSPTLAGNTDTQYF
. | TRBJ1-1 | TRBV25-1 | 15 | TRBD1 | TGTGCCAGCAGTCCTTGGACAGGGGGGAACACTGAAGCTTTCTTT | CASSPWTGGNTEAFF
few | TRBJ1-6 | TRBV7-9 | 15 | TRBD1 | TGTGCCAGCAGCTTAGCGCGAGGGGGCTCTTCACCCCTCCACTTT | CASSLARGGSSPLHF
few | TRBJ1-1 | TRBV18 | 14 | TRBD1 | TGTGCCAGCTCATCCGGGACAGGGGGCACTGAAGCTTTCTTT | CASSSGTGGTEAFF
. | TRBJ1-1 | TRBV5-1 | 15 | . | TGCGCCAGCAGCCCCCAGTTGGACTTGAACACTGAAGCTTTCTTT | CASSPQLDLNTEAFF
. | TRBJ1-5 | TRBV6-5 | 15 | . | TGTGCCAGCAGTTACTCCGGGGCTAGCAATCAGCCCCAGCATTTT | CASSYSGASNQPQHF
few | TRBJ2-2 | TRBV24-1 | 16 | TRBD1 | TGTGCCACCAGTGATACGGGACAGTTGAACACCGGGGAGCTGTTTTTT | CATSDTGQLNTGELFF
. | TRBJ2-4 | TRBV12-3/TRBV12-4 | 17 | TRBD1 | TGTGCCAGCAGTTTTGGACAGGGACACTCCTTAAAAAACATTCAGTACTTC | CASSFGQGHSLKNIQYF
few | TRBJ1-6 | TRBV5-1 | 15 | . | TGCGCCAGCAGCCTACAGGGTGGTGGGGATTCACCCCTCCACTTT | CASSLQGGGDSPLHF
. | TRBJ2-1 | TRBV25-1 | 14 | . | TGTGCCAGCAGCCCCTTTGGCACCTACAATGAGCAGTTCTTC | CASSPFGTYNEQFF
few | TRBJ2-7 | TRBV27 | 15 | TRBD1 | TGTGCCAGCAGTTCTCTGGGACAGGGAAACTACGAGCAGTACTTC | CASSSLGQGNYEQYF
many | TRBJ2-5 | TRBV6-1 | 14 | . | TGTGCCAGCAGTAAGACCCGCATCCAAGAGACCCAGTACTTC | CASSKTRIQETQYF
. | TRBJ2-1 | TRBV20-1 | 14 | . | TGCAGTGCTAGAGATGCGAGGATCGGCAATGAGCAGTTCTTC | CSARDARIGNEQFF
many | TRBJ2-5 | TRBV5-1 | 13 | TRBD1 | TGCGCCAGCCAAGGGACAGGTGAAGAGACCCAGTACTTC | CASQGTGEETQYF
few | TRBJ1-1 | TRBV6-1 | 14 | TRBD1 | TGTGCCAGCAGTGAAGCGGGACAGAAAGCTGAAGCTTTCTTT | CASSEAGQKAEAFF
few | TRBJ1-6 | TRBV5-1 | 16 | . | TGCGCCAGCAGCTTGGGGCGGGGGATTGATAATTCACCCCTCCACTTT | CASSLGRGIDNSPLHF
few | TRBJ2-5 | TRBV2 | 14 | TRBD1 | TGTGCCAGCACGGGTCCAGGGGGCTCGGAGACCCAGTACTTC | CASTGPGGSETQYF
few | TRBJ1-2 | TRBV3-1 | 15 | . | TGTGCCAGCAGCCTCGAATCCAGTTCTAACTATGGCTACACCTTC | CASSLESSSNYGYTF
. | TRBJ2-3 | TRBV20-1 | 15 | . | TGCAGTGCTAGTTTAGGGGGGGCCACAACAGATACGCAGTATTTT | CSASLGGATTDTQYF
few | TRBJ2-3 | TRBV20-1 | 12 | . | TGCAGTGCTAGGGGGTCTACAGATACGCAGTATTTT | CSARGSTDTQYF
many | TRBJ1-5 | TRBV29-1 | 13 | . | TGCAGCGTTGGTCTAGGGGGCAATCAGCCCCAGCATTTT | CSVGLGGNQPQHF
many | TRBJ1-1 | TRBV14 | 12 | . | TGTGCCAGCAGCCGGATGGACACTGAAGCTTTCTTT | CASSRMDTEAFF
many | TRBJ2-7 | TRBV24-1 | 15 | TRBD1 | TGTGCCACCAGTGATTACCGGGACAGATCCTACGAGCAGTACTTC | CATSDYRDRSYEQYF
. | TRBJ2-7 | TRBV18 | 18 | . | TGTGCCAGCTCACCCACCCCCGGGGGCGCCCTCTCATCCTACGAGCAGTACTTC | CASSPTPGGALSSYEQYF
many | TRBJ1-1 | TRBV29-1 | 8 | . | TGCAGCTCAGACCCTCCTTTCTTT | CSSDPPFF
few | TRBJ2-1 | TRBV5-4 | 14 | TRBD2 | TGTGCCAGCAACAAACTGGGGGGGAGGGATGAGCAGTTCTTC | CASNKLGGRDEQFF
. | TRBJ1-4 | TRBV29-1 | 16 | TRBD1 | TGCAGCGTTGGCGGACAGGGGTTAGCAACTAATGAAAAACTGTTTTTT | CSVGGQGLATNEKLFF
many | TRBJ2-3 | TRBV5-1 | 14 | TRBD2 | TGCGCCAGCTTGGGGACTAGCGGTGCAGATACGCAGTATTTT | CASLGTSGADTQYF
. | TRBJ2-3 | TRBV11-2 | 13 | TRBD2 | TGTGCCAGCAGCGTCACGGGGGGAGATACGCAGTATTTT | CASSVTGGDTQYF
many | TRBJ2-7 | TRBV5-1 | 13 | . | TGCGCCAGCAGATTTCCCGGGACCTACGAGCAGTACTTC | CASRFPGTYEQYF
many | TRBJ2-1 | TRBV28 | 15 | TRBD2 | TGTGCCAGCTTTACCCCGGGACTAGCATACAATGAGCAGTTCTTC | CASFTPGLAYNEQFF
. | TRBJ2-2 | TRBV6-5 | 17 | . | TGTGCCAGCAGTTACTCGAAGGTGGCAGGCCTCACCGGGGAGCTGTTTTTT | CASSYSKVAGLTGELFF
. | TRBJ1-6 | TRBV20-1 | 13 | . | TGCAGTGCGAGGAGGGAGTACAATTCACCCCTCCACTTT | CSARREYNSPLHF
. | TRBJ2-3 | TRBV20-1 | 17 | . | TGCAGTGCTAGAGATTGGAGGTTTTCGGACCTGACAGATACGCAGTATTTT | CSARDWRFSDLTDTQYF
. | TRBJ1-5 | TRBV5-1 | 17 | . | TGCGCCAGCAGCTTGGCCCCCTTAGGGACTAGCAATCAGCCCCAGCATTTT | CASSLAPLGTSNQPQHF
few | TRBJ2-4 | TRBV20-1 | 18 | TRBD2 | TGCAGTGCTACCCCAATGGGAATAGCGGGGGATATTGAGAACATTCAGTACTTC | CSATPMGIAGDIENIQYF
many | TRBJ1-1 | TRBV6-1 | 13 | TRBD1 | TGTGCCAGCAGCCTTACAGGGGCCGGGGAAGCTTTCTTT | CASSLTGAGEAFF
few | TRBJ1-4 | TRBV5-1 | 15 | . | TGCGCCAGCAGCTTGCTAGAGGAGGCTAATGAAAAACTGTTTTTT | CASSLLEEANEKLFF
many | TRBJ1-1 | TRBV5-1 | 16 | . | TGCGCCAGCAGCTTCGGGGGACACATTTTAAACACTGAAGCTTTCTTT | CASSFGGHILNTEAFF
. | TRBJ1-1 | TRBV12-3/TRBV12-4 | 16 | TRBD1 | TGTGCCAGCCCTTATAATGGGGACAGGGGTGCCCCTGAAGCTTTTTTT | CASPYNGDRGAPEAFF
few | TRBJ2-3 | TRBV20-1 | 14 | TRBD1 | TGCAGTGCTAGCCGGGACAGGAGCACAGATACGCAGTATTTT | CSASRDRSTDTQYF
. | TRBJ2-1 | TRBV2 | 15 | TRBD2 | TGTGCCAGCAGTTTAGCGGGGGCAACCTACAATGAGCAGTTCTTC | CASSLAGATYNEQFF
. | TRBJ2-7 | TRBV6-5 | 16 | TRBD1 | TGTGCCAGCATCCCGAGGGGACAGGGGGCGGGGAACGAGCAGTACTTC | CASIPRGQGAGNEQYF
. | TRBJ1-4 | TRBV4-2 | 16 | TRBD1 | TGTGCCAGCAGCCAATGGCCGGGACAGGGGACGGAAAAACTGTTTTTT | CASSQWPGQGTEKLFF
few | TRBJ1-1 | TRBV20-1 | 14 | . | TGCAGTGCTAGAGTACCGGGTATGAACACTGAAGCTTTCTTT | CSARVPGMNTEAFF
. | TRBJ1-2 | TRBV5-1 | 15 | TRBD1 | TGCGCCAGCAGCTTGGGGACAGGGCTCACCTATGGCTACACCTTC | CASSLGTGLTYGYTF
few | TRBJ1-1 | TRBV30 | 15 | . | TGTGCCTACACTTTCTCGGACATCATGAACACTGAAGCTTTCTTT | CAYTFSDIMNTEAFF
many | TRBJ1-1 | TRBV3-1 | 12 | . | TGTGCCAGCAGCAACTTCGACAGGGAAGCTTTCTTT | CASSNFDREAFF